A single sample gave rise to the 7 T cell receptor beta chains below, sequenced in a study of Graves' ophthalmopathy and Graves' hyperthyroidism. Researchers took RNA transcripts and amplified TCR beta CDR3 regions from them. Second-round multiplex PCR followed a first-round RT-PCR using HTBI primers. From the multiplex PCR reads, TCRdb called clonotypes with MiXCR, one entry per CDR3 protein. The data show roughly 160,000 distinct CDR3 sequences, with approximately 40% seen just once and less than 9.5% held by the top ten. What was sequenced was peripheral blood. The origin of the receptors is a man aged 30-40 years with Graves' ophthalmopathy.

V gene TRBV24-1 combines with J gene TRBJ2-7; D is possibly TRBD1 (5 bases). The V end lost 4 bases, the J end lost 5 bases, and 14 bases lay between the germline ends. Germline V gene lookup returns CDR1 KGHDR and CDR2 SFDVKD. The CDR3 loop spans 14 amino acids. DNA of the CDR3: TGTGCCACCAGTGAGGGGCCCTCCCCTGACGAGCAGTACTTC. As protein: CATSEGPSPDEQYF.

This clonotype was observed a single time. This chain uses TRBV6-5 with TRBJ2-7; TRBD1 agrees at 7 bases. Germline CDR1 is MNHEY and CDR2 is SVGAGI. The CDR3 covers 15 residues. J was trimmed by 2 bases and V by 2 bases; bases with no gene match: 6. The CDR3 loop is CASSYRGQETYEQYF. CDR3 bases: TGTGCCAGCAGTTACCGCGGACAGGAGACCTACGAGCAGTACTTC.

This clonotype was counted at least ten times. Written as DNA, the CDR3 is TGTGCCAGCAGTTTAGTGGGGGGCAGGGTGGATTATCAGCCCCAGCATTTT. This gives the protein CASSLVGGRVDYQPQHF. The chain employs TRBV28 and TRBJ1-5; D perhaps matches TRBD1 (6 bases). Trimming removed 2 bases at V and 5 bases at J, with 19 bases between. The CDR3 extends over 17 amino acids. CDR1 and CDR2 (germline): MDHEN, SYDVKM.

This clonotype occurred many times. CDR3 sequence: CSARTTGLDALEYIQYF. The CDR3 DNA follows: TGCAGTGCTAGAACGACCGGGTTAGACGCCCTTGAGTACATTCAGTACTTC. The chain joins TRBV20-1 to TRBJ2-4, with D hard to call. The germline CDR1 and CDR2 sequences are DFQATT and SNEGSKA (reference sequence). The CDR3 is made up of 17 amino acids. V lost 2 bases to trimming and J lost 8 bases, with 25 bases between them.

This clonotype was observed many times. The J gene is TRBJ2-2, the V gene TRBV7-8; D may be TRBD2 (6 bases). Germline lookup yields CDR1 SGHVS and CDR2 FQNEAQ. V was cut by 5 bases and J by 1 base, with 14 bases left in between. The CDR3 is 16 residues long. The DNA for the CDR3 is TGTGCCAGCAGCCAGCGGTCCGGGAGGAACACCGGGGAGCTGTTTTTT. Its translation: CASSQRSGRNTGELFF.

This clonotype has just a few counts. This chain links TRBV11-2 with TRBJ1-1; the D gene is possibly TRBD1 (6 bases). Trimming removed 1 base at V and 7 bases at J, with 13 bases between. Germline values: CDR1 SGHAT, CDR2 FQNNGV. The CDR3 loop spans 14 amino acids. Here the CDR3 reads CASSLVWTVDEAFF. The CDR3 DNA reads as TGTGCCAGCAGCTTAGTATGGACAGTAGATGAAGCTTTCTTT.

The V gene is TRBV12-3 or TRBV12-4, the J gene TRBJ2-7; D is perhaps TRBD1 (6 bases). V was trimmed by 5 bases and J by 3 bases, leaving 11 bases between them. The CDR3 is 13 residues long. This CDR3 reads CASSLRQDYEQYF. The CDR3 region has the DNA TGTGCCAGCAGTCTGCGACAGGACTACGAGCAGTACTTC.